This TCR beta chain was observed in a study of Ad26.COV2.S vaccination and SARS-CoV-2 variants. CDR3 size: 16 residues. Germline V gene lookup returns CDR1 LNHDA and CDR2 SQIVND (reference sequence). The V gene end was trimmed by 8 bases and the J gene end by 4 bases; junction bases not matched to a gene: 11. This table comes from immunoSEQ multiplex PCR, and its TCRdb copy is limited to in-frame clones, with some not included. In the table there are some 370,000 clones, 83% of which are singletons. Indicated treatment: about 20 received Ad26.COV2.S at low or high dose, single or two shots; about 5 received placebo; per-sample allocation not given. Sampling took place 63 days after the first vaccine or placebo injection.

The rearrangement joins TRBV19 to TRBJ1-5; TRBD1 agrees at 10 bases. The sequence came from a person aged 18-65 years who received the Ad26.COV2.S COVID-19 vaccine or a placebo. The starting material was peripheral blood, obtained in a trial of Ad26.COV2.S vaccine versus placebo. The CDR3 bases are TGTGCCAGTCTCCGGACAGGGGGAGGGCGGAATCAGCCCCAGCATTTT. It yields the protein CASLRTGGGRNQPQHF.